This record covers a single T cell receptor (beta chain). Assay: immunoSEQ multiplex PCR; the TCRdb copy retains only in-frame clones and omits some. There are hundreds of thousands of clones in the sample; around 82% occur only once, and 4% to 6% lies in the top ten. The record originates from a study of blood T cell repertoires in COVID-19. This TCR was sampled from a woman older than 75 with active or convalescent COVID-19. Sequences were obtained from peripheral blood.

CDR3 protein: CASSNRAPYEQYF. The CDR3 bases are TGTGCCAGTAGTAACAGGGCCCCCTACGAGCAGTACTTC. The J gene is TRBJ2-7, the V gene TRBV19, with D tentatively TRBD1 (6 bases). Germline V gene data show CDR1 as LNHDA and CDR2 as SQIVND (reference sequence). V was trimmed by 4 bases and J by 2 bases, leaving 9 bases between them. The CDR3 is 13 residues long.